This is a list of T cell receptor beta chains from one sample in a study of blood T cell repertoires in COVID-19. Sequencing was performed with immunoSEQ multiplex PCR; in TCRdb, only in-frame clones are kept and a portion is missing. Of around 270,000 clones listed, approximately 90% are singletons. Sequences were obtained from peripheral blood. These receptors all come from a man in his 60s who had recovered from COVID-19. CDR3s include the opening cysteine and the closing phenylalanine or tryptophan. D genes are given only for firm matches. The size field is filled for only some rows; it gives once, few, many or a size class.

cdr3_nt cdr3_aa clone_size d_call j_call v_call
TGTGCCAGCTCACCGTGGGACAGGGCGGAAGCTTTCTTT CASSPWDRAEAFF once TRBD1 TRBJ1-1 TRBV18
TGCGCCAGCAGGGCTACTAGCGGGGGGGCCGGTTACGAGCAGTACTTC CASRATSGGAGYEQYF - TRBD2 TRBJ2-7 TRBV5-1
TGTGCCAGCAGCCTGGGACTATATAGCAATCAGCCCCAGCATTTT CASSLGLYSNQPQHF - - TRBJ1-5 TRBV5-6
TGTGCCAGCAAAACAGGGGAATTTAATTCACCCCTCCACTTT CASKTGEFNSPLHF once TRBD1 TRBJ1-6 TRBV5-6
TGTGCCAGCAGCGCGACAGGGAACAATGAGCAGTTCTTC CASSATGNNEQFF once TRBD1 TRBJ2-1 TRBV9
TGTGCCAGCAGCTCCGGGGGGAACACTGAAGCTTTCTTT CASSSGGNTEAFF - - TRBJ1-1 TRBV11-3
TGTGCCAGCAGGCCCCGGGACAGGGTCTACGAGCAGTACTTC CASRPRDRVYEQYF once TRBD1 TRBJ2-7 TRBV6-5
TGTGCCAGCAGCTTACCCCCCGGACTAGCGGGGGGCCGGAGTCAAGAGACCCAGTACTTC CASSLPPGLAGGRSQETQYF - TRBD2 TRBJ2-5 TRBV7-3
TGTGCCAGCAGCTTGTCCAGGGTAACCCTTCTCTATGGCTACACCTTC CASSLSRVTLLYGYTF - - TRBJ1-2 TRBV5-4
TGTGCCAGCAGCCTACGGACAGGGGGCTACGAGCAGTACTTC CASSLRTGGYEQYF once TRBD1 TRBJ2-7 TRBV11-3
TGCGCCAGCCGCCGGGGGGGACAGAACACTGAAGCTTTCTTT CASRRGGQNTEAFF once - TRBJ1-1 TRBV5-1
TGTGCCAGCAGTTCGCCAGGGGTAAATGAGCAGTTCTTC CASSSPGVNEQFF - - TRBJ2-1 TRBV27
TGTGCCAGCAGCCCCCCCGGGCGGGGTGGCTACACCTTC CASSPPGRGGYTF once - TRBJ1-2 TRBV5-4
TGTGCCAGCAGCTTAGTGGCGGGACAGGGGCCCGAGCAGTACTTC CASSLVAGQGPEQYF - TRBD1 TRBJ2-7 TRBV7-2
TGTGCCAGCAGCGCGCCCGAGGTAGGAACCGGGGAGCTGTTTTTT CASSAPEVGTGELFF - - TRBJ2-2 TRBV9